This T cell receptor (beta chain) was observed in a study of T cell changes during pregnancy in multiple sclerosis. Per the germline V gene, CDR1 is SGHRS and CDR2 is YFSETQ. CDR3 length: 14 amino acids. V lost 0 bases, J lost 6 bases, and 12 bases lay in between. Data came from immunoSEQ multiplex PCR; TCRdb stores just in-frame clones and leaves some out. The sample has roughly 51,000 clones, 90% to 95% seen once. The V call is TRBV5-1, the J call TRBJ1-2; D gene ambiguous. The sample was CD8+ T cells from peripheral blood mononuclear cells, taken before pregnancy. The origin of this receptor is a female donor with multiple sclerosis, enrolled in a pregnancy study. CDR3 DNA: TGCGCCAGCAGCTTGGAACGGGGTACGGATGGCTACACCTTC. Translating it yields CASSLERGTDGYTF.